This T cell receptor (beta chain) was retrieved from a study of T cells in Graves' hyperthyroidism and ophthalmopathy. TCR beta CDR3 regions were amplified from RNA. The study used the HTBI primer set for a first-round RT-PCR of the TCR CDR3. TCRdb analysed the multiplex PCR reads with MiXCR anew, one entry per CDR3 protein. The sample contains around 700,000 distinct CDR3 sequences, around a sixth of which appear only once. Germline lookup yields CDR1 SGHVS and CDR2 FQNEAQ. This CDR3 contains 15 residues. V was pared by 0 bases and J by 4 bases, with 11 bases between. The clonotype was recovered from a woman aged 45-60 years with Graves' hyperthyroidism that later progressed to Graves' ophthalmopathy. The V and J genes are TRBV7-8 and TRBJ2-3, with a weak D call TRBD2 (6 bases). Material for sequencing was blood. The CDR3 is CASSLAISGADTQYF. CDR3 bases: TGTGCCAGCAGCTTAGCAATTAGCGGCGCAGATACGCAGTATTTT.